Shown below are 9 T cell receptor beta chains from a single sample sequenced in a study of naive and memory T cell subsets. The library had UMIs added by 3' ligation of an oligonucleotide to TCR cDNA. Ligated cDNA underwent four rounds of PCR with nested alpha and beta constant region primers and SP2. One entry per CDR3 protein results from TCRdb running MiXCR on the 5' RACE reads. The sample has some 60,000 distinct CDR3 sequences, roughly 7.5% seen once. These receptors all stem from a female donor in good health.

The CDR3 DNA reads TGCGCCAGCAGCCGGACAGGGGAAGGCTACAATGAGCAGTTCTTC. Protein: CASSRTGEGYNEQFF. V and J are TRBV5-1 and TRBJ2-1, with 9 bases matching TRBD1. The CDR3 runs 15 residues. Germline CDR1 SGHRS, CDR2 YFSETQ. Trimming removed 4 bases from V and 3 bases from J; junction bases left unmatched: 5.

This sequence joins TRBV9 and TRBJ2-5; D remains unclear. The germline gives CDR1 SGDLS, CDR2 YYNGEE. The CDR3 is 15 amino acids. V gave up 3 bases and J gave up 5 bases, with 17 bases separating them. In nucleotides, the CDR3 is TGTGCCAGCAGCGCGAGACAAGGTACAGCGGAGACCCAGTACTTC. As protein: CASSARQGTAETQYF.

This clonotype was counted at least ten times. The chain has TRBV18 and TRBJ1-1, with D tentatively TRBD1 (5 bases). V was trimmed by 3 bases and J by 2 bases, leaving 16 bases between them. The CDR3 runs to 16 residues. Germline V gene sequence: CDR1 KGHSH, CDR2 LQKENI. The chain's CDR3 is CASSPTFGQPNTEAFF. The CDR3 bases are TGTGCCAGCTCACCGACGTTTGGACAACCCAACACTGAAGCTTTCTTT.

This clonotype has a handful of counts. V is TRBV4-2 and J is TRBJ2-7; 11 bases fit TRBD2. The germline V gene encodes CDR1 LGHNA and CDR2 YNFKEQ. V was pared by 5 bases and J by 3 bases, with 9 bases of the junction left unmatched. The CDR3 is 16 residues long. CDR3 in DNA: TGTGCCAGCAGCAGACAGACTAGCGGGGCCCTCTACGAGCAGTACTTC. Amino acid sequence: CASSRQTSGALYEQYF.

This clonotype was seen a handful of times. J is TRBJ2-7 and V is TRBV5-1; 7 positions agree with TRBD1. J lost 2 bases, V lost 0 bases, and 8 bases had no gene match. The CDR3 length is 16 residues. Per the germline V gene, CDR1 is SGHRS and CDR2 is YFSETQ. The DNA for the CDR3 is TGCGCCAGCAGCTTGGGCCTGACAGGGAATACCTACGAGCAGTACTTC. It encodes CASSLGLTGNTYEQYF.

The rearrangement uses TRBV29-1 and TRBJ2-3, with 13 positions matching TRBD2. V lost 7 bases and J lost 4; bases outside the gene matches: 8. CDR3 length: 15 amino acids. CDR1 is SQVTM, CDR2 ANQGSEA, per germline. The CDR3 region has the DNA TGCAGCGCCCAAAGGACTAGCGGGGGCGCAGATACGCAGTATTTT. This translates into CSAQRTSGGADTQYF.

There are a few counts of this clonotype. The V call is TRBV20-1, the J call TRBJ2-3; no definite D call. This CDR3 contains 12 residues. Looked up from germline, CDR1 is DFQATT and CDR2 is SNEGSKA (reference sequence). Trimming stripped 4 bases from V and 2 bases from J, with 7 bases between. The DNA for the CDR3 is TGCAGTGCTAAAAGACCCACAGATACGCAGTATTTT. This encodes CSAKRPTDTQYF.

This clonotype showed up many times. DNA of the CDR3: TGCAGTGCAAGGGGGAACACTGAAGCTTTCTTT. This gives the protein CSARGNTEAFF. J is TRBJ1-1 and V is TRBV20-1, with TRBD1 as a possible D gene (5 bases). Trimming took 6 bases from V and 1 from J, leaving 6 bases between them. The CDR3 contains 11 residues. The germline CDR1 and CDR2 sequences are DFQATT and SNEGSKA (reference sequence).

The table lists this clonotype with many counts. The V call is TRBV2, the J call TRBJ1-4; no clear D. CDR1 is SNHLY, CDR2 FYNNEI, per germline. Trimming left V 1 base short and J 7 bases short, with 13 bases between. This CDR3 is 15 amino acids long. The CDR3, as DNA: TGTGCCAGCAGTGAAGTGGGCAGCTCGGCTGAAAAACTGTTTTTT. It encodes CASSEVGSSAEKLFF.